These 30 T cell receptor beta chains were sequenced from one sample in a study of T cell clonality in common variable immunodeficiency. Points from the study as a whole: Fewer deletions and N-nucleotide insertions were reportedly seen in common variable immunodeficiency TCR beta sequences.

TCRdb's copy holds only in-frame clones and misses some; the assay was immunoSEQ multiplex PCR. This repertoire lists around 13,000 clones without singletons; more than 7% sits in the top ten. No cognate antigen is known for these TCRs. The sequencing input was peripheral blood mononuclear cells. The receptor set was obtained from a human donor with common variable immunodeficiency.

This clone was detected only a few times. The CDR3 is cut off 3 residues early in the read; its end comes from the germline J gene. This chain uses TRBV6-2 or TRBV6-3 with TRBJ1-2; 9 bases fit TRBD1. Germline V gene sequence: CDR1 MNHEY, CDR2 SVGEGT. Unmatched junction bases numbered 6, after V lost 2 bases and J lost 5 bases. The CDR3 has 15 residues. CDR3 DNA, as far as it was read: TGTGCCAGCAGTTACGGGACAGGGAACATATATGGC. Its translation: CASSYGTGNIYG. The entire CDR3 sequence reads CASSYGTGNIYGYTF.

This clone was seen a handful of times. Read sequence stops 3 residues before the CDR3 end, and the germline J gene provides the missing end. The chain carries TRBV2 and TRBJ2-5; maybe TRBD1 (5 bases). V gave up 1 base and J gave up 2 bases, with 11 bases separating them. The CDR3 has 15 residues. Germline V CDR1 and CDR2: SNHLY, FYNNEI. Incomplete CDR3 DNA: TGTGCCAGCAGTGAAGTCAGGGCGCCTCAAGAGACC. Its protein is CASSEVRAPQET. The CDR3 reads in full as CASSEVRAPQETQYF.

As for this clone: The read stops 3 residues short of the end of the CDR3; the missing end is completed from the germline J gene. The chain combines TRBV6-2 or TRBV6-3 with TRBJ2-7; 7 bases are a match to TRBD2. CDR1 is MNHEY, CDR2 SVGEGT, per germline. This CDR3 spans 17 amino acids. With V trimmed by 7 bases and J by 3 bases, 18 bases remained unmatched. CDR3 amino acids: CASIPKGLAEFNYEQYF. The sequenced part of the CDR3 DNA is TGTGCCAGCATTCCTAAGGGGCTAGCGGAATTCAACTACGAG.

This clone was seen a few times. The sequence runs out 3 residues before the end of the CDR3; the remainder is reconstructed from the germline J gene. The chain carries TRBV16 and TRBJ2-1; a possible D gene is TRBD1 (6 bases). V shed 5 bases and J shed 6 bases, with 14 bases lying between them. This CDR3 comprises 14 residues. Per germline, CDR1 KGHSY and CDR2 FQNENV. The CDR3 region is CASSSQGPINEQFF. CDR3 DNA (partial): TGTGCCAGCAGCAGTCAGGGGCCGATCAATGAG.

This clone was detected only a few times. The covered CDR3 bases are TGTGCCTGGAGTTTGGCTAGTTTAGACAGCGAG. Translating gives CAWSLASLDSE. The whole CDR3 is CAWSLASLDSEQYF. The chain carries TRBV30 and TRBJ2-7, with D tentatively TRBD1 (5 bases). Coverage ceases 3 residues before the CDR3 finishes, and the germline J gene fills in the end. This CDR3 contains 14 residues. From germline, CDR1 is GTSNPN and CDR2 SVGIG (reference sequence). V was trimmed by 2 bases and J by 6 bases, leaving 17 bases between them. The full variable domain, with the rest looked up from reference TRBV30 and TRBJ2-7, is SQTIHQWPATLVQPVGSPLSLECTVEGTSNPNLYWYRQAAGRGLQLLFYSVGIGQISSEVPQNLSASRPQDRQFILSSKKLLLSDSGFYLCAWSLASLDSEQYFGPGTRLTVT.

The part of the CDR3 DNA that was read is TGTGCCAGCAGCTCGGGACTAGCGGACTACGAG. Translation gives CASSSGLADYE. The whole CDR3 region reads CASSSGLADYEQYF. This chain links TRBV7-6 with TRBJ2-7; TRBD2 matches 11 bases. The CDR3 extends 3 residues past the end of the read, so its final part is completed from the germline J gene. V shed 4 bases and J 3 bases; nucleotides not matched to a gene: 2. The CDR3 totals 14 residues. The germline CDR1 and CDR2 sequences are SGHVS and FNYEAQ.

Note on this clone: The read finishes 3 residues shy of the CDR3 end, and the germline J gene is used to complete it. The genes are TRBV6-2 or TRBV6-3 and TRBJ2-7, with TRBD1 matching 7 bases. Losses at the gene ends were 2 bases for V and 2 bases for J; bases not matched to a gene: 6. Germline V gene data show CDR1 as MNHEY and CDR2 as SVGEGT. The CDR3 is 15 residues long. The CDR3 DNA, read in part, is TGTGCCAGCAGTTACGGCATAACAGGGGCCTACGAG. This codes for CASSYGITGAYE. The complete CDR3 protein is CASSYGITGAYEQYF.

This clone was observed a few times. The CDR3 extends 3 residues past the end of the read, so its final part is completed from the germline J gene. The gene calls are TRBV18 and TRBJ1-1; perhaps TRBD1 as D (5 bases). The CDR3 is made up of 14 amino acids. CDR1 is KGHSH and CDR2 is LQKENI in the germline V gene. Between the trimmed V and J ends, which lost 1 base and 7 bases, there was a span of 13 bases. The CDR3 region is CASSPQTTGGEAFF. The sequenced part of the CDR3 DNA is TGTGCCAGCTCACCACAGACCACCGGGGGTGAA. Together with reference TRBV18 and TRBJ1-1, the CDR3 gives the full variable domain: NAGVMQNPRHLVRRRGQEARLRCSPMKGHSHVYWYRQLPEEGLKFMVYLQKENIIDESGMPKERFSAEFPKEGPSILRIQQVVRGDSAAYFCASSPQTTGGEAFFGQGTRLTVV.

This clone was seen more than once but under ten times. From the germline J gene comes the end of the CDR3, since the read stops 3 residues before it. This chain uses TRBV29-1 with TRBJ2-7; D gene uncertain. From germline, CDR1 is SQVTM and CDR2 ANQGSEA. Trimming left V 5 bases short and J 2 bases short, with 13 bases between. CDR3 length: 13 amino acids. The DNA read from the CDR3 is TGCAGCGTTTTCGCGACACCCACCTACGAG. This gives the protein CSVFATPTYE. The complete CDR3 sequence is CSVFATPTYEQYF.

This clone was seen only a few times. Coverage ceases 3 residues before the CDR3 finishes, and the germline J gene fills in the end. The V call is TRBV19, the J call TRBJ1-5; perhaps TRBD1 as D (5 bases). The CDR3 totals 15 residues. Germline assignment: CDR1 LNHDA and CDR2 SQIVND (reference sequence). The germline V and J ends were trimmed by 1 base and 7 bases, with 14 bases remaining between them. The CDR3 bases that were read are TGTGCCAGTAGTATAGCCCCAGGGATTGGGCAGCCC. It is translated as CASSIAPGIGQP. The complete CDR3 reads CASSIAPGIGQPQHF.

Of note for this clone: The read finishes 3 residues shy of the CDR3 end, and the germline J gene is used to complete it. The rearrangement links TRBV2 to TRBJ2-1, with 7 bases aligning to TRBD2. The trim removed 10 bases at V and 9 bases at J, leaving 6 bases unmatched. CDR1 and CDR2 (germline): SNHLY, FYNNEI. This CDR3 comprises 11 residues. CDR3 in amino acids: CATAGEGEQFF. The sequenced CDR3 bases are TGTGCCACCGCGGGGGAGGGTGAG.

This clone showed up just a few times. The sequenced part of the CDR3 DNA is TGTGCCAGCAGATTCGGAGGGGGCTCCTACGAG. Amino acid sequence: CASRFGGGSYE. The full CDR3 reads CASRFGGGSYEQYF. V is TRBV7-8 and J is TRBJ2-7; D is perhaps TRBD1 or TRBD2 (6 bases each). The read terminates 3 residues before the CDR3 end, so the remaining end is supplied by the germline J gene. V lost 6 bases and J 0 bases, leaving 12 bases between the germline ends. Germline V gene sequence: CDR1 SGHVS, CDR2 FQNEAQ. This CDR3 is 14 amino acids long. The full variable domain, completed using reference TRBV7-8 and TRBJ2-7, is GAGVSQSPRYKVAKRGQDVALRCDPISGHVSLFWYQQALGQGPEFLTYFQNEAQLDKSGLPSDRFFAERPEGSVSTLKIQRTQQEDSAVYLCASRFGGGSYEQYFGPGTRLTVT.

This clone showed up many times. The read terminates 3 residues before the CDR3 end, so the remaining end is supplied by the germline J gene. The gene calls are TRBV7-9 and TRBJ1-1; D uncertain. The CDR3 spans 14 residues. V was clipped by 4 bases and J by 3 bases, with 12 bases between them. Per the germline V gene, CDR1 is SEHNR and CDR2 is FQNEAQ (reference sequence). CDR3 amino acids: CASSSRGSDTEAFF. CDR3 DNA (partial): TGTGCCAGCAGCTCCAGAGGGTCGGACACTGAA.

This clone was observed a handful of times. The CDR3 end falls 3 residues outside the read, so it is completed with the germline J gene. The J gene is TRBJ2-2, the V gene TRBV7-9, with 9 bases that match TRBD1. V was clipped by 5 bases and J by 6 bases; unmatched bases: 7. CDR1 SEHNR and CDR2 FQNEAQ come from the germline V gene (reference sequence). This CDR3 is 15 amino acids long. CDR3 sequence: CASSLDRGTAGELFF. CDR3 bases read: TGTGCCAGCAGCCTGGACAGGGGTACAGCCGGGGAG.

Regarding this clone: Sequencing ends 3 residues short of the CDR3 end; the germline J gene provides the rest. This rearrangement joins TRBV19 to TRBJ2-2; 8 nucleotides align to TRBD1. V was clipped by 5 bases and J by 4 bases; unmatched bases: 15. The CDR3 runs 18 residues. Germline CDR1 LNHDA, CDR2 SQIVND (reference sequence). The sequenced CDR3 bases are TGTGCCAGTAGTTCTCTCGGCCGCAGGGGGCTTGGCACCGGGGAG. Translated, it gives CASSSLGRRGLGTGE. From start to end, the CDR3 is CASSSLGRRGLGTGELFF.

The CDR3 spells CASSPGTGNEKLFF. The CDR3 DNA, read in part, is TGTGCCAGCTCACCAGGGACAGGGAATGAAAAA. The chain couples TRBV18 to TRBJ1-4; 9 bases are a match to TRBD1. The read halts 3 residues ahead of the CDR3 end, with the missing end drawn from the germline J gene. J was trimmed by 5 bases and V by 2 bases; bases with no gene match: 0. The CDR3 spans 14 residues. CDR1 and CDR2 (germline): KGHSH, LQKENI. Drawing the rest from reference TRBV18 and TRBJ1-4, the complete variable domain is NAGVMQNPRHLVRRRGQEARLRCSPMKGHSHVYWYRQLPEEGLKFMVYLQKENIIDESGMPKERFSAEFPKEGPSILRIQQVVRGDSAAYFCASSPGTGNEKLFFGSGTQLSVL.

This clone was counted between two and nine times. CDR3 amino acids: CASSPSDREKLFF. CDR3 DNA, as far as it was read: TGTGCCAGCTCACCATCCGACAGGGAAAAA. V gene TRBV18 combines with J gene TRBJ1-4; a weak D match, TRBD1 (6 bases). The CDR3 extends 3 residues past the end of the read, so its final part is completed from the germline J gene. V lost 2 bases and J 8 bases, leaving 9 bases between the germline ends. The CDR3 contains 13 residues. Germline values: CDR1 KGHSH, CDR2 LQKENI.

This clone was detected only a few times. The read finishes 3 residues shy of the CDR3 end, and the germline J gene is used to complete it. The chain recombines TRBV18 with TRBJ1-2, with D tentatively TRBD1 (5 bases). In germline, CDR1 is KGHSH, CDR2 LQKENI. V dropped 0 bases and J dropped 2 bases, with 31 bases sitting between them. The CDR3 is 22 residues long. The CDR3 sequence is CASSPPREGSPEPRHLNYGYTF. CDR3 bases read: TGTGCCAGCTCACCACCACGGGAGGGGTCTCCCGAGCCTAGACACTTGAACTATGGC.

The CDR3 bases that were read are TGTGCCAGCATCGTCGGGACAGGGGGTAACTATGGC. It specifies CASIVGTGGNYG. In full, the CDR3 reads CASIVGTGGNYGYTF. The chain is built from TRBV2 and TRBJ1-2, with 11 positions matching TRBD1. The read ends 3 residues early relative to the CDR3; the germline J gene fills the gap. V dropped 7 bases and J dropped 1; count of bases not matched to a gene: 5. CDR3 length: 15 residues. CDR1 is SNHLY, CDR2 FYNNEI, per germline.

This clone has just a few counts. The CDR3 is cut off 3 residues early in the read; its end comes from the germline J gene. The V and J genes are TRBV19 and TRBJ1-1, with D maybe TRBD1 (5 bases). Trimming took off 3 bases at V and 3 bases at J, with 14 bases between the two ends. The CDR3 sequence is 15 residues long. Germline CDR1 LNHDA, CDR2 SQIVND (reference sequence). The sequenced part of the CDR3 DNA is TGTGCCAGTAGTATGGGGCTCGTGGGGTACACTGAA. It is translated as CASSMGLVGYTE. The whole CDR3 sequence reads CASSMGLVGYTEAFF.

This clone is medium-sized. Read coverage stops 3 residues before the CDR3 terminus; the germline J gene supplies the remainder. This chain uses TRBV27 with TRBJ1-4, with 7 bases lining up with TRBD1. V shed 1 base and J 4 bases; nucleotides not matched to a gene: 9. Germline CDR1 MNHEY, CDR2 SMNVEV (reference sequence). CDR3 length equals 17 residues. The sequenced part of the CDR3 DNA is TGTGCCAGCAGTTTATTCGGCCAGGGGACAGTTAATGAAAAA. It specifies CASSLFGQGTVNEK. The whole CDR3 region reads CASSLFGQGTVNEKLFF.

To note about this clone: The read finishes 3 residues shy of the CDR3 end, and the germline J gene is used to complete it. This chain joins TRBV19 and TRBJ1-1; TRBD1 aligns across 8 bases. Per germline, CDR1 LNHDA and CDR2 SQIVND (reference sequence). The J segment lost 3 bases and the V segment lost 4 bases, leaving 10 bases of the junction unmatched. The CDR3 is made up of 16 amino acids. The CDR3 sequence: CASSTPRTGRDTEAFF. Incomplete CDR3 DNA: TGTGCCAGTAGTACCCCCCGGACAGGGCGGGACACTGAA.

In its sample, this clone was seen a few times. The CDR3 is cut off 3 residues early in the read; its end comes from the germline J gene. V and J are TRBV7-9 and TRBJ2-7, with 9 bases aligning to TRBD1. The J segment lost 6 bases and the V segment lost 5 bases, leaving 8 bases of the junction unmatched. The CDR3 covers 14 residues. CDR1 SEHNR and CDR2 FQNEAQ come from the germline V gene (reference sequence). CDR3 DNA, as far as it was read: TGTGCCAGCAGCCCGGGACAGGGTTTTCGCGAG. Protein sequence: CASSPGQGFRE. From start to end, the CDR3 is CASSPGQGFREQYF.

This clone was recorded a few times. Read sequence stops 3 residues before the CDR3 end, and the germline J gene provides the missing end. The genes are TRBV18 and TRBJ1-5; D remains unclear. The CDR3 is made up of 17 amino acids. In germline, CDR1 is KGHSH, CDR2 LQKENI. V lost 1 base, J lost 0 bases, and 13 bases lay in between. CDR3 residues: CASSPRGSGYSNQPQHF. The CDR3 DNA, read in part, is TGTGCCAGCTCACCACGGGGATCGGGGTATAGCAATCAGCCC.

In this sample, this clone turned up a few times. The read gets to within 3 residues of the CDR3 end, and the germline J gene fills in the rest. The chain recombines TRBV18 with TRBJ2-5, with 7 bases lining up with TRBD2. In germline, CDR1 is KGHSH, CDR2 LQKENI. V shed 3 bases, J shed 5 bases, and the junction held 6 bases outside the gene matches. CDR3 length: 14 residues. The covered CDR3 bases are TGTGCCAGCTCACCTCAGCGGGGTTCGGAGACC. Translating it yields CASSPQRGSET. The whole CDR3 protein reads CASSPQRGSETQYF.

Worth noting for this clone: Read sequence stops 3 residues before the CDR3 end, and the germline J gene provides the missing end. The chain links TRBV18 to TRBJ2-4; D might be TRBD2 (6 bases). V lost 5 bases, J lost 9 bases, and 23 bases lay in between. Looked up from germline, CDR1 is KGHSH and CDR2 is LQKENI. The CDR3 covers 16 residues. CDR3 protein: CASSSNRAAGYVIQYF. CDR3 DNA, as far as it was read: TGTGCCAGCTCATCAAACCGAGCGGCGGGGTACGTCATT.

This clone appeared a few times. The read comes to an end 3 residues before the CDR3 does, leaving the germline J gene to fill in the end. The V and J genes are TRBV30 and TRBJ1-6, with 9 bases fitting TRBD1. The J segment lost 9 bases and the V segment lost 5 bases, leaving 5 bases of the junction unmatched. Germline CDR1 and CDR2: GTSNPN and SVGIG (reference sequence). The CDR3 totals 13 residues. The sequenced part of the CDR3 DNA is TGTGCCTGGGGGGGACAGGGATTTTCACCC. This encodes CAWGGQGFSP. The full CDR3 is CAWGGQGFSPLHF.

Comment on this clone: The read gets to within 3 residues of the CDR3 end, and the germline J gene fills in the rest. The chain carries TRBV19 and TRBJ2-2; D is perhaps TRBD2 (5 bases). Trimming stripped 3 bases from V and 8 bases from J, with 10 bases between. Germline V gives CDR1 LNHDA, CDR2 SQIVND (reference sequence). This CDR3 has 13 amino acids. The CDR3 bases that were read are TGTGCCAGTAGTATCAGAGGGTATGGGGAG. Protein product: CASSIRGYGE. The CDR3 as a whole reads CASSIRGYGELFF.

Comment on this clone: The CDR3 extends 3 residues past the end of the read, so its final part is completed from the germline J gene. V usage is TRBV7-9 and J usage is TRBJ2-7; 9 nucleotides line up with TRBD1. V lost 3 bases to trimming and J lost 5 bases; unmatched junction nucleotides: 8. The CDR3 extends over 15 amino acids. CDR1 and CDR2 from the germline V gene are SEHNR and FQNEAQ (reference sequence). The covered CDR3 bases are TGTGCCAGCAGCTTCCCGGGACAGGGTAGGAACGAG. Amino acids: CASSFPGQGRNE. In full, the CDR3 reads CASSFPGQGRNEQYF.

In the case of this clone: The DNA ends 3 residues before the CDR3 does, and the rest of the CDR3 is filled in from the germline J gene. The chain combines TRBV19 with TRBJ2-1; 7 bases map to TRBD2. Trimming cost V 5 bases and J 2 bases; bases outside gene matches: 12. CDR3 length: 17 residues. The germline CDR1 and CDR2 sequences are LNHDA and SQIVND (reference sequence). The sequenced part of the CDR3 DNA is TGTGCCAGTAGTCCGCCCCGGGGGGTAGGGACCTACAATGAG. The encoded protein is CASSPPRGVGTYNE. The CDR3, in full, reads CASSPPRGVGTYNEQFF.